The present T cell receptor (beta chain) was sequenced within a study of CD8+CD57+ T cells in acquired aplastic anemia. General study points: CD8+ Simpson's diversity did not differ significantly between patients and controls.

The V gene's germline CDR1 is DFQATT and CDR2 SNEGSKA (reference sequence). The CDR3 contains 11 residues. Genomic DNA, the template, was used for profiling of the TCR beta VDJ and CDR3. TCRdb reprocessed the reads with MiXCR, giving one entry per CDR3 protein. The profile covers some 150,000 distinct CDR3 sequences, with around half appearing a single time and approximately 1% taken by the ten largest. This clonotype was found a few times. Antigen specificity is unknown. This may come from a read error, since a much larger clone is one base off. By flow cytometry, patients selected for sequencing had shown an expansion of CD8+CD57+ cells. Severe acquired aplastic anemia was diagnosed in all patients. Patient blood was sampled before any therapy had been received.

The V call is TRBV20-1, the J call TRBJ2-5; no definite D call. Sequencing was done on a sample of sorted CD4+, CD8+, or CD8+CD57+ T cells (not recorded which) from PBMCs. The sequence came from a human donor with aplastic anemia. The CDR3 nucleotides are TGCAGTGCCCCGCTCCAAGAGACCCAGCACTTC. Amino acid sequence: CSAPLQETQHF.